The clone carrying this T cell receptor beta chain occurred once. The method was immunoSEQ multiplex PCR; TCRdb's version includes in-frame clones alone and lacks a portion of them. The table lists 80,000 or so clones, more than 75% of them singletons. These data originate in a study of blood T cell repertoires in COVID-19. Study as a whole: The United States, Italy and Spain supplied acute and convalescent COVID-19 samples.

V shed 6 bases and J shed 5 bases, with 24 bases lying between them. CDR1 is MDHEN and CDR2 is SYDVKM in the germline V gene. The CDR3 has 17 residues. J is TRBJ2-3 and V is TRBV28; the D gene is possibly TRBD2 (7 bases). Sequencing was done on a sample of peripheral blood. The source is a woman aged 60-75 years with acute or convalescent COVID-19. This CDR3 is CASSPRLRGGLGDTQYF. The CDR3 bases are TGTGCCAGCAGCCCTAGATTGAGGGGGGGCCTAGGAGATACGCAGTATTTT.